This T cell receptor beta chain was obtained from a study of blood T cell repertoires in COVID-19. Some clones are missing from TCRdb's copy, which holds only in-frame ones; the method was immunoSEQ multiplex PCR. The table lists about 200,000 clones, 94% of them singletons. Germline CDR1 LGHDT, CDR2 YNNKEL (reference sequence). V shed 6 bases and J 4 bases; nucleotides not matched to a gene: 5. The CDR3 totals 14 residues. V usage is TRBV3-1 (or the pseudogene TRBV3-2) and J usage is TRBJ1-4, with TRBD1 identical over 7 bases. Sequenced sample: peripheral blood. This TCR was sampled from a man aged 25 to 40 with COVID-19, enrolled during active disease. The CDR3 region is CASRGTANNEKLFF. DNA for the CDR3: TGTGCCAGCAGGGGGACAGCTAATAATGAAAAACTGTTTTTT.